Reported below is one T cell receptor (beta chain). No antigen is known for it. Per-nucleotide qualities are absent, and no much larger clonotype sits a single base away. The CDR3 runs 15 residues from the cysteine to the phenylalanine. Of all the DNA, just the CDR3 is kept, 45 bases in frame from base 1. CDR1 and CDR2 are read off the germline V gene as SNHLY and FYNNEI. V has 4 bases trimmed and J has 4 bases trimmed; junction bases matching no gene number 9. This sample is part of a study of radiotherapy plus CTLA-4 blockade in lung cancer (dated by TCRdb to about 2018). Some background on the complete study: Among enrolled patients, approximately 18% had an objective response and 31% reached disease control. Broad study findings and their caveats: After treatment with radiotherapy and ipilimumab, TCR clones that originated in tumors expanded in peripheral blood. The strongest predictors of response, as reported, were early dynamic changes in blood T cell clones along with a rise in serum interferon-beta after radiation.

Receptors were amplified or captured by the immunoSEQ multiplex PCR assay. What TCRdb holds here is the immuneACCESS table cut down to in-frame rearrangements. Part of the clones is not present; checked against another copy, under half of the missing clones reflect an unresolved V gene, and the others are unexplained. Across this sample there are tens of thousands of clones, with 75% to 90% seen only once. The ten largest clones capture 5.8% of the sample. In this study, focal radiation therapy paired with CTLA-4 blockade (ipilimumab) was tested in patients who had chemo-refractory metastatic non-small-cell lung cancer.

The clonotype comes from a human donor with non-small cell lung cancer who had stable disease on radiotherapy plus ipilimumab. Sequenced material: peripheral blood, taken from a patient treated with radiotherapy plus ipilimumab. This sequence uses TRBV2 and TRBJ2-7; the junction holds 8 bases that match TRBD1. The nucleotide sequence reads TGTGCCAGCAGTGCGACAGGGGACGGAGCGTACGAGCAGTACTTC. Its protein is CASSATGDGAYEQYF.